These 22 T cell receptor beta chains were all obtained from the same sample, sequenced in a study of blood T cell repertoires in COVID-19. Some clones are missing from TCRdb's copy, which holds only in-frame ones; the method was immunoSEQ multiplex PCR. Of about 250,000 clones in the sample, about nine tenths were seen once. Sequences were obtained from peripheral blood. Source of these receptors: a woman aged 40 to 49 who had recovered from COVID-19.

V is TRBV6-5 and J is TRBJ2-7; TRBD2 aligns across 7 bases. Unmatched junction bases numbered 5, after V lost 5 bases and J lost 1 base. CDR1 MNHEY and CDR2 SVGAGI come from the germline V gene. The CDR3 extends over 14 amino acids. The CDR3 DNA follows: TGTGCCAGCAGTCCGCGCGGGGGATCCTACGAGCAGTACTTC. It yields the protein CASSPRGGSYEQYF.

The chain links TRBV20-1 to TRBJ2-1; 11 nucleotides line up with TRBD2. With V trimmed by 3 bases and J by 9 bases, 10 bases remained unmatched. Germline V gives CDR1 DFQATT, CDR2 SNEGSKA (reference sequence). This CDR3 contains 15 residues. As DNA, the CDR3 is TGCAGTGCTAGTGTTGTAGCGGGAGGGCTAGGTGAGCAGTTCTTC. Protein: CSASVVAGGLGEQFF.

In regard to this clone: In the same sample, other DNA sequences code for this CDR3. The CDR3 loop reads CASSIGQAGNQPQHF. The CDR3 nucleotides read TGTGCCAGTAGTATAGGGCAGGCGGGGAATCAGCCCCAGCATTTT. The chain is built from TRBV19 and TRBJ1-5, with D unresolved. Germline CDR1 and CDR2: LNHDA and SQIVND (reference sequence). With 1 base removed from V and 4 bases from J, the gap between germline ends came to 11 bases. The CDR3 runs to 15 residues.

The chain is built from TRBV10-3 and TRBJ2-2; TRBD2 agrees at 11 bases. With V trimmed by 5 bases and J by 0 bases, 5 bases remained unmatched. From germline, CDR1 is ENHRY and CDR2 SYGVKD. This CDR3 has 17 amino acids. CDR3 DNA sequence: TGTGCCATCAGTCAGACTAGCGGGGCCACGAACACCGGGGAGCTGTTTTTT. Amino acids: CAISQTSGATNTGELFF.

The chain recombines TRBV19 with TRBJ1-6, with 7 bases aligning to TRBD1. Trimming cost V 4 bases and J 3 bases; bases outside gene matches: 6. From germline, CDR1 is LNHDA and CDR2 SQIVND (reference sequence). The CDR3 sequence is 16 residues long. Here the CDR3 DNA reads TGTGCCAGTAGTACATCAGGGGGAAACTATAATTCACCCCTCCACTTT. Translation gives CASSTSGGNYNSPLHF.

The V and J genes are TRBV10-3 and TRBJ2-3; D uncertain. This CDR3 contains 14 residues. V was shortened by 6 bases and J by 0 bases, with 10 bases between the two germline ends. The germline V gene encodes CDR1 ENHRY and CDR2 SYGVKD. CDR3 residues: CAISPEPSTDTQYF. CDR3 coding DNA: TGTGCCATCAGCCCGGAGCCTAGCACAGATACGCAGTATTTT.

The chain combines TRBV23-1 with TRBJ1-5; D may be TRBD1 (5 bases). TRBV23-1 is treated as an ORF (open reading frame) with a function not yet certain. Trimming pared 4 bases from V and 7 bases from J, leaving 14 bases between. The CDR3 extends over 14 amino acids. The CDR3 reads CASSRRGGNQPQHF. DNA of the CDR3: TGCGCCAGCAGTCGCCGGGGGGGAAACCAGCCCCAGCATTTT.

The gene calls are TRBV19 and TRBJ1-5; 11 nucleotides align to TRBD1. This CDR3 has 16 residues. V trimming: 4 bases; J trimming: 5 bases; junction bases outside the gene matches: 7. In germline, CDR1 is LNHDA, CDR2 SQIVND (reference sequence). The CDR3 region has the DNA TGTGCCAGTAGTACCCCCGGACAGGGGGCTGATCAGCCCCAGCATTTT. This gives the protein CASSTPGQGADQPQHF.

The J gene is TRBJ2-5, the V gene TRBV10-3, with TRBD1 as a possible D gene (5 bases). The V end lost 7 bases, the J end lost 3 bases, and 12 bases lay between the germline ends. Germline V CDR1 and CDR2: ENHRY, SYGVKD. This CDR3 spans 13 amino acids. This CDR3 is CAIKGKAEETQYF. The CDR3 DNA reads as TGTGCCATCAAGGGGAAGGCAGAAGAGACCCAGTACTTC.

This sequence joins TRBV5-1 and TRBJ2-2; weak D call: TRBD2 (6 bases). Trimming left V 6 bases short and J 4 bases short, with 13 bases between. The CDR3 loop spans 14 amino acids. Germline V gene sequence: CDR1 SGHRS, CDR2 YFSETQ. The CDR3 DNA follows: TGCGCCAGCATGTCCGCGGGGCCCACCGGGGAGCTGTTTTTT. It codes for CASMSAGPTGELFF.

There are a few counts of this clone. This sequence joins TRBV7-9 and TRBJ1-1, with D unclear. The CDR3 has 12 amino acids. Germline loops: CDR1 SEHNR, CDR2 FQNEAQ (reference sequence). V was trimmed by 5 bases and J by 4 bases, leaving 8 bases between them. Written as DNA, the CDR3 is TGTGCCAGCAGCCTGACTGGCACTGAAGCTTTCTTT. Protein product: CASSLTGTEAFF. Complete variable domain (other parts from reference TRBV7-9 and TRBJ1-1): DTGVSQNPRHKITKRGQNVTFRCDPISEHNRLYWYRQTLGQGPEFLTYFQNEAQLEKSRLLSDRFSAERPKGSFSTLEIQRTEQGDSAMYLCASSLTGTEAFFGQGTRLTVV.

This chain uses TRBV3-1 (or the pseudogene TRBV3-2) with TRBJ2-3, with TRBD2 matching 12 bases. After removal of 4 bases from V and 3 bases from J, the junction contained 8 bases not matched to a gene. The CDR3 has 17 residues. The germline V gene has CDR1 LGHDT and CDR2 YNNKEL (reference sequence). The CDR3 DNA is TGTGCCAGCAGCCTCACGACTAGCGGGAGTGGGACAGATACGCAGTATTTT. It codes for CASSLTTSGSGTDTQYF.

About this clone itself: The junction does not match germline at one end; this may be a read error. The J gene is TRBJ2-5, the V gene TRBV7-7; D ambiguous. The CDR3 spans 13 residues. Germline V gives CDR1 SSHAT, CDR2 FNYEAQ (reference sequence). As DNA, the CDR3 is TGTGCTAGCAGCTTAGGGTACGGGGAGACCCAGTACTTC. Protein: CASSLGYGETQYF.

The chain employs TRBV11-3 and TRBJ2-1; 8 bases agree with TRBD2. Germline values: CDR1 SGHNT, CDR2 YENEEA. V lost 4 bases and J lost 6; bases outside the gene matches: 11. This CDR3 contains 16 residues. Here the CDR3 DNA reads TGTGCCAGCAGCTCCCCTCGCGGGAGGCAAATCAATGAGCAGTTCTTC. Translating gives CASSSPRGRQINEQFF.

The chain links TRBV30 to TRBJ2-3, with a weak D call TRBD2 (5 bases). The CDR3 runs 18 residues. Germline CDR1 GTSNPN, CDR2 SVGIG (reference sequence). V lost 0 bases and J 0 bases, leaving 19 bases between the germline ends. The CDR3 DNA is TGTGCCTGGAGTGTACTAAAGGCTCCAGCGGCTAGCACAGATACGCAGTATTTT. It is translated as CAWSVLKAPAASTDTQYF.

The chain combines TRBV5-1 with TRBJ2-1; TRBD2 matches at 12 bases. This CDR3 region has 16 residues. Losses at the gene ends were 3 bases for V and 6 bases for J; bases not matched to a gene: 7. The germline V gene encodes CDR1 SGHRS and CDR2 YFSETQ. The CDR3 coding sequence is TGCGCCAGCAGCTGGGCCCTAGCGGGAGGGTTCAATGAGCAGTTCTTC. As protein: CASSWALAGGFNEQFF.

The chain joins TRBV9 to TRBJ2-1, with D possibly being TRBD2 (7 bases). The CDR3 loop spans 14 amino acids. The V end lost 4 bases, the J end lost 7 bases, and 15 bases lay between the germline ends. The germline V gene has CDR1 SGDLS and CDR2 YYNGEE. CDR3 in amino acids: CASSLGGESNEQFF. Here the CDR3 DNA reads TGTGCCAGCAGCCTAGGGGGGGAGTCGAATGAGCAGTTCTTC.

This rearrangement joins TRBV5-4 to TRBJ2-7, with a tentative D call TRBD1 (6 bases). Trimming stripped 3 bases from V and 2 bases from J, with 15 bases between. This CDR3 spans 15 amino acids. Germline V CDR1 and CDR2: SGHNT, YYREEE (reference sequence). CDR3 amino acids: CASSSLDRTAYEQYF. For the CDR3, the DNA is TGTGCCAGCAGCTCTCTAGACAGGACCGCCTACGAGCAGTACTTC.

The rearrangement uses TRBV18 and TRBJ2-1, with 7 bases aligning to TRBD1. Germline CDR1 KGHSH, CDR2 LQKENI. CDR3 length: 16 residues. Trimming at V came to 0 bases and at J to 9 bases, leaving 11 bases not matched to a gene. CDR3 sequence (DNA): TGTGCCAGCTCACCACCCGCCCAAGGGGGCCCTGGTGAGCAGTTCTTC. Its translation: CASSPPAQGGPGEQFF.

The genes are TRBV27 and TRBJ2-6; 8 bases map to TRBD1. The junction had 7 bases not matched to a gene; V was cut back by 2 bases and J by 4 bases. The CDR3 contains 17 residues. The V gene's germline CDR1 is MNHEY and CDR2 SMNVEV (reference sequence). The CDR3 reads CASSLGQGASGANVLTF. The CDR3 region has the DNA TGTGCCAGCAGTTTAGGGCAGGGGGCATCCGGGGCCAACGTCCTGACTTTC.

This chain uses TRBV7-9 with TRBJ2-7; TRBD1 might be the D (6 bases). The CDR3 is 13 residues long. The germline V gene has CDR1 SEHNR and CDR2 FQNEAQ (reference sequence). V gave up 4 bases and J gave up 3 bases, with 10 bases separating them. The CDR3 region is CASSSGHLYEQYF. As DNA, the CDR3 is TGTGCCAGCAGCTCGGGACACCTCTACGAGCAGTACTTC.

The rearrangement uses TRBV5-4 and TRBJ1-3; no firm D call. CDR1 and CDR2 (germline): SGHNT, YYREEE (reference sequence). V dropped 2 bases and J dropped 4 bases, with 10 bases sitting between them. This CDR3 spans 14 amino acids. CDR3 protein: CASSFDRVGNTIYF. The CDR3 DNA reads TGTGCCAGCAGCTTTGATCGAGTAGGAAACACCATATATTTT.